This T cell receptor beta chain was identified in a study of shared clonotypes between healthy human individuals (dated by TCRdb to the early 2020s). About the full investigation: Two women and a few men aged 18 to 49 years were included in the cohort. For each donor, CD4 naive and CD4 memory were each given three plates, CD8 naive was given two plates, and CD8 memory was given one plate. To estimate repertoire size and how much clonotypes are shared between individuals, the study performed deep sequencing of blood TCR repertoires from a few healthy adults. To increase sequencing depth and limit assay-specific biases, different laboratories used diverse techniques to prepare libraries and sequence TCR repertoires. Leukapheresis yielded between about 0.94 and 8.9 billion PBMCs per donor.

CD8 naive samples consisted of CD45RO-negative cells that were positively selected for CCR7, yielding a CD45RA+CCR7+ population without TemRA cells. Donors were healthy HIV-negative adults with no recently reported acute infections or vaccinations. Every donor was a Caucasian adult residing in Nashville, Tennessee, USA. Blood was collected by leukapheresis, and PBMCs were isolated by Ficoll-Histopaque density gradient centrifugation and then cryopreserved in liquid nitrogen vapor phase. Analytical flow cytometry was used to check the purity and quantity of each magnetically sorted T cell population. Genomic DNA was isolated from every sorted fraction and measured by UV absorbance on a Nanodrop 2000c. In the case of this clone: Its antigen remains undetermined. No much larger clone is present one base from it, and per-base qualities are unavailable.

Using the deep immunoSEQ assay, TCR CDR3 regions were amplified from genomic DNA by multiplex PCR. Extracted genomic DNA from each cell subset was spread evenly across all wells of several immunoSEQ 96-well plates, with each plate serving as a replicate. For sorted subsets, each replicate PCR was loaded with about 0.2 ug genomic DNA, equivalent to about 30,000 T cell genomes. Purified libraries were measured with a Qubit 3.0 fluorometer, size-checked on a Bioanalyzer 2100, and measured again with the KAPA Library Quantification kit. Every immunoSEQ 96-well plate was sequenced on a dedicated single-read 150-cycle Illumina NextSeq 550 flow cell. For the original study's pipeline: The immunoSEQ output contained only junctional sequences without quality scores, so filtering could not match that applied to full-length reads. To assign V/J genes and CDR3, sequences were annotated using PyIR, a Python wrapper for IgBLAST v1.9, with IMGT germline references. Reads were filtered out if the reads had weak V/J assignments (E-value above 1e-6), no CDR3, stop codons, out-of-frame junctions, or ambiguous translated residues. A V3J clonotype was defined by an identical inferred V gene, J gene, and CDR3 amino acid sequence. Percentage overlap between repertoires was calculated by dividing the number of shared unique clonotypes by the size of the smaller repertoire. RTK rarefaction, the Chao1 estimator, and Recon v2.1 estimates of unobserved clonotypes were used to assess repertoire richness. Generation probabilities were computed with OLGA for all TCRbeta clonotypes obtained by the gDNA method from a handful of donors. TCRdb carries this immuneACCESS record with in-frame sequences only. Its versions omit some clonotypes, under half of them owing to an unresolved V gene in the studies checked, with the rest unexplained. That table is the source of V, J and clone size, and D and trimming were worked out from the DNA. This sample comprises about 2,100,000 clones, more than 85% of them detected only once. Jointly, the top ten make up around 1.7% of the sample.

The CDR3, from cysteine to phenylalanine, totals 11 residues. The sequence is cut down to CDR3 DNA, 33 bases in frame from base 1. Via the germline V gene (reference sequence), CDR1 is GTSNPN and CDR2 SVGIG. A distance of 9 bases separates the germline ends of V and J, which lose 2 bases and 8 bases respectively. General conclusions and limits of the study: Because the study included only a small number of donors, the genetic and exposure-history diversity represented was limited. Sampling was restricted to blood, and TCR repertoires in tissues likely differ from the TCR repertoires found in blood. Approximately 4.8% of naive CD4, around 3.5% of naive CD8, approximately 2.2% of memory CD4, and more than 0.35% of memory CD8 clonotypes were shared across four donors. Rarefaction of sorted-subset datasets indicated incomplete sequencing despite the large sequencing depth. Naive subsets generally had larger estimated clonotype richness than memory subsets. Compared with non-shared clonotypes, the clonotypes found in all four sorted-subset donors had higher generation probabilities. Pairwise subsampling indicated that sequencing depth was expected to affect the degree of clonotype sharing among donors.

The rearranged segments are TRBV30 and TRBJ1-2; a confident D gene designation cannot be given. What was sequenced was naive CD8+ T cells from PBMCs. The intended sense of this specimen's cell subset or site label: CD45RA+CCR7+. This clonotype originated in a man younger than 35 in good health. Some clones in this sample may be carry-over from other donors' samples. The CDR3 protein sequence reads: CAWSWAAGYTF. The sequence in DNA is TGTGCCTGGAGTTGGGCTGCGGGCTACACCTTC.